This passage covers 23 T cell receptor beta chains from one sample sequenced in a study of T cells after posttransplantation cyclophosphamide. Busulfan-fludarabine conditioning, marrow transplant, and cyclophosphamide on days +3 and +4 were administered. Assay used: immunoSEQ multiplex PCR; TCRdb lists only in-frame clones, some missing. This sample yields 11,000 or so clones, of which more than 80% are seen a single time; about 4.9% belongs to the top ten. Material: PBMCs, obtained after allogeneic stem cell transplant with posttransplant cyclophosphamide. These receptors all come from a female patient aged 50-59 years who received an allogeneic stem cell transplant from a related donor, was CMV-positive, and had no GVHD. These T cells may partly come from the graft donor.

This clone showed up just once. The rearrangement links TRBV28 to TRBJ1-4, with a possible D match to TRBD1 (6 bases). Trimming removed 6 bases from V and 5 bases from J, with 10 bases in between. CDR3 length: 13 residues. CDR1 is MDHEN and CDR2 is SYDVKM in the germline V gene. CDR3 in amino acids: CASRGRGNEKLFF. CDR3 nucleotides: TGTGCCAGCAGGGGGAGGGGGAATGAAAAACTGTTTTTT.

This clone was detected a few times. The chain links TRBV2 to TRBJ2-1; 8 bases line up with TRBD1. With V trimmed by 7 bases and J by 6 bases, 5 bases remained unmatched. Looked up from germline, CDR1 is SNHLY and CDR2 is FYNNEI. This CDR3 has 13 residues. DNA of the CDR3: TGTGCCAGCACCAGGGACAGGCCCAATGAGCAGTTCTTC. Protein: CASTRDRPNEQFF.

This chain uses TRBV2 with TRBJ1-4; D remains ambiguous. The CDR3 covers 15 residues. V was shortened by 1 base and J by 5 bases, with 11 bases between the two germline ends. Germline V gene sequence: CDR1 SNHLY, CDR2 FYNNEI. The CDR3 reads CASSEGRASNEKLFF. As DNA, the CDR3 is TGTGCCAGCAGTGAAGGGCGAGCGTCAAATGAAAAACTGTTTTTT.

The rearrangement links TRBV2 to TRBJ2-7; a weak D match, TRBD1 (6 bases). V gave up 10 bases and J gave up 7 bases, with 17 bases separating them. Germline V gene lookup returns CDR1 SNHLY and CDR2 FYNNEI. The CDR3 is made up of 12 amino acids. The CDR3 DNA is TGTGCCACTTCAGGACAGAGGGGTGAGCAGTACTTC. This translates into CATSGQRGEQYF.

The sample holds a few counts of this clone. The chain has TRBV6-5 and TRBJ2-7; D may be TRBD2 (6 bases). The CDR3 is 14 amino acids. The ends were cut back, 6 bases at V and 2 bases at J, with 14 bases in the middle. The germline V gene encodes CDR1 MNHEY and CDR2 SVGAGI. The CDR3 region has the DNA TGTGCCAGCAGCCGATCCGGGGGTGCCTACGAGCAGTACTTC. This translates into CASSRSGGAYEQYF.

The genes are TRBV2 and TRBJ1-4; 7 positions agree with TRBD1. This CDR3 is built from 15 residues. The germline gives CDR1 SNHLY, CDR2 FYNNEI. Unmatched junction bases numbered 4, after V lost 6 bases and J lost 0 bases. CDR3 region: CASSGDRATNEKLFF. CDR3 DNA sequence: TGTGCCAGCAGCGGGGACAGAGCAACTAATGAAAAACTGTTTTTT.

The gene calls are TRBV19 and TRBJ2-7, with 7 bases fitting TRBD1. This CDR3 region has 12 residues. The V segment lost 5 bases and the J segment 4 bases; nucleotides outside the gene matches: 2. Germline V gene lookup returns CDR1 LNHDA and CDR2 SQIVND (reference sequence). The CDR3 nucleotides are TGTGCCAGTAGTGACAGGGCATACGAGCAGTACTTC. This codes for CASSDRAYEQYF.

V gene TRBV11-3 combines with J gene TRBJ2-7, with D perhaps matching TRBD1 (5 bases). Trimming took off 5 bases at V and 2 bases at J, with 16 bases between the two ends. Germline V CDR1 and CDR2: SGHNT, YENEEA. This CDR3 comprises 15 residues. For the CDR3, the DNA is TGTGCCAGCAGCCAAGGGGCGGTGCCCACCTACGAGCAGTACTTC. It translates to CASSQGAVPTYEQYF.

J is TRBJ1-6 and V is TRBV7-3; 7 nucleotides line up with TRBD1. V trimming: 4 bases; J trimming: 5 bases; junction bases outside the gene matches: 2. CDR1 is SGHTA and CDR2 is FQGTGA in the germline V gene. There are 14 residues in the CDR3. CDR3 sequence: CASSSGTDNSPLHF. The CDR3 DNA is TGTGCCAGCAGCTCTGGGACAGATAATTCACCCCTCCACTTT.

The chain carries TRBV19 and TRBJ2-7; 8 bases are a match to TRBD1. The CDR3 is made up of 13 amino acids. V lost 7 bases to trimming and J lost 0 bases; unmatched junction nucleotides: 2. Per germline, CDR1 LNHDA and CDR2 SQIVND (reference sequence). In nucleotides, the CDR3 is TGTGCCAGTACCGACAGGGGCTCCTACGAGCAGTACTTC. Translation gives CASTDRGSYEQYF. The full variable domain, with the rest looked up from reference TRBV19 and TRBJ2-7, is DGGITQSPKYLFRKEGQNVTLSCEQNLNHDAMYWYRQDPGQGLRLIYYSQIVNDFQKGDIAEGYSVSREKKESFPLTVTSAQKNPTAFYLCASTDRGSYEQYFGPGTRLTVT.

This sequence joins TRBV2 and TRBJ2-3, with D tentatively TRBD1 (6 bases). The CDR3 has 15 amino acids. Germline assignment: CDR1 SNHLY and CDR2 FYNNEI. The ends were cut back, 3 bases at V and 2 bases at J, with 12 bases in the middle. The CDR3 spells CASSERTVPTDTQYF. CDR3 DNA sequence: TGTGCCAGCAGTGAGCGGACAGTCCCCACAGATACGCAGTATTTT.

The gene calls are TRBV28 and TRBJ1-5; weak D call: TRBD1 (6 bases). This CDR3 comprises 15 residues. V was cut by 2 bases and J by 6 bases, with 14 bases left in between. Germline V lookup: CDR1 MDHEN, CDR2 SYDVKM. This CDR3 reads CASSLGRGPGQPQHF. The CDR3 DNA sequence: TGTGCCAGCAGTTTAGGCAGGGGCCCAGGTCAGCCCCAGCATTTT.

The V call is TRBV19, the J call TRBJ1-6, with 8 bases identical to TRBD1. V lost 6 bases, J lost 9 bases, and 7 bases stayed unmatched. This CDR3 spans 14 amino acids. The germline CDR1 and CDR2 sequences are LNHDA and SQIVND (reference sequence). The CDR3 sequence is CASRGQGEISPLHF. Written as DNA, the CDR3 is TGTGCCAGTAGAGGACAGGGTGAAATTTCACCCCTCCACTTT.

This sequence joins TRBV7-2 and TRBJ2-6; a weak D match, TRBD1 (6 bases). Germline V CDR1 and CDR2: SGHTA, FQGNSA. The CDR3 length is 18 residues. Between the trimmed V and J ends, which lost 7 bases and 1 base, there was a span of 20 bases. CDR3: CASTSMGKGQSGANVLTF. In nucleotides, the CDR3 is TGTGCCAGCACCTCAATGGGGAAAGGACAGTCTGGGGCCAACGTCCTGACTTTC.

The CDR3 DNA reads as TGTGCCAGCAGCTTACCCCTCGGCTCTGGGGCCAACGTCCTGACTTTC. Protein product: CASSLPLGSGANVLTF. The chain employs TRBV7-9 and TRBJ2-6; no clear D. This CDR3 has 16 amino acids. Deletions cut 2 bases from V and 0 bases from J, with 8 bases between. Germline CDR1 and CDR2: SEHNR and FQNEAQ (reference sequence).

The chain recombines TRBV7-9 with TRBJ2-7; maybe TRBD1 (6 bases). The germline V gene has CDR1 SEHNR and CDR2 FQNEAQ (reference sequence). The V end lost 5 bases, the J end lost 0 bases, and 11 bases lay between the germline ends. The length of the CDR3 is 14 residues. The CDR3 spells CASSTGSLSYEQYF. The CDR3 region has the DNA TGTGCCAGCAGCACAGGGTCCCTCTCCTACGAGCAGTACTTC.

The J gene is TRBJ1-5, the V gene TRBV7-6; D gene uncertain. The germline gives CDR1 SGHVS, CDR2 FNYEAQ. The ends were cut back, 0 bases at V and 10 bases at J, with 7 bases in the middle. The CDR3 runs to 12 residues. The CDR3 nucleotides are TGTGCCAGCAGCTTAGCGGAGGGTCCCCAGCATTTT. It codes for CASSLAEGPQHF.

This chain connects TRBV7-9 to TRBJ1-2; the D gene is possibly TRBD1 (6 bases). The CDR3 has 15 residues. Germline V gene lookup returns CDR1 SEHNR and CDR2 FQNEAQ (reference sequence). V was trimmed by 7 bases and J by 0 bases, leaving 15 bases between them. The CDR3 coding sequence is TGTGCCAGCACTCGGCCAGGGGCAGCTAACTATGGCTACACCTTC. It translates to CASTRPGAANYGYTF.

The CDR3 protein is CASSTPYNEQFF. The CDR3 DNA reads as TGTGCCAGCAGTACACCCTACAATGAGCAGTTCTTC. The chain has TRBV6-1 and TRBJ2-1; no clear D. The V and J ends lost 5 bases and 2 bases respectively, with 4 bases between them. Per the germline V gene, CDR1 is MNHNS and CDR2 is SASEGT. CDR3 length: 12 amino acids.

This clone is medium-sized (0.01 to 0.1%). This chain connects TRBV19 to TRBJ1-5, with D possibly matching TRBD1 (5 bases). Trimming shortened V by 8 bases and J by 1 base, and 21 bases separated the two germline ends. This CDR3 comprises 17 residues. CDR1 is LNHDA, CDR2 SQIVND, per germline (reference sequence). The CDR3 nucleotides read TGTGCCAGTGCAGAGCGCCGGGCGCGGGGGAGCAATCAGCCCCAGCATTTT. As protein: CASAERRARGSNQPQHF.

This clone turned up a few times. The V call is TRBV7-2, the J call TRBJ1-2; D not resolved. Germline V gene data show CDR1 as SGHTA and CDR2 as FQGNSA. This CDR3 spans 13 amino acids. Trimming left V 3 bases short and J 8 bases short, with 13 bases between. DNA for the CDR3: TGTGCCAGCAGCTTCGGCGGAACGGGAGGCTACACCTTC. Translation: CASSFGGTGGYTF.

The chain recombines TRBV28 with TRBJ1-1; no definite D call. The CDR3 sequence is 15 residues long. Germline loops: CDR1 MDHEN, CDR2 SYDVKM. Trimming cost V 8 bases and J 7 bases, with 23 bases left between them. CDR3 DNA: TGTGCCAGCGGAAGCACCGGGAGCCAGCTTGGTGAAGCTTTCTTT. As protein: CASGSTGSQLGEAFF.

This sequence joins TRBV19 and TRBJ2-1; D might be TRBD2 (6 bases). V was cut by 5 bases and J by 3 bases, with 8 bases left in between. Germline V gene sequence: CDR1 LNHDA, CDR2 SQIVND (reference sequence). The CDR3 totals 13 residues. CDR3 sequence: CASSPGVYNEQFF. DNA for the CDR3: TGTGCCAGTAGTCCGGGAGTCTACAATGAGCAGTTCTTC. The whole variable domain, filled in from reference TRBV19 and TRBJ2-1, reads DGGITQSPKYLFRKEGQNVTLSCEQNLNHDAMYWYRQDPGQGLRLIYYSQIVNDFQKGDIAEGYSVSREKKESFPLTVTSAQKNPTAFYLCASSPGVYNEQFFGPGTRLTVL.